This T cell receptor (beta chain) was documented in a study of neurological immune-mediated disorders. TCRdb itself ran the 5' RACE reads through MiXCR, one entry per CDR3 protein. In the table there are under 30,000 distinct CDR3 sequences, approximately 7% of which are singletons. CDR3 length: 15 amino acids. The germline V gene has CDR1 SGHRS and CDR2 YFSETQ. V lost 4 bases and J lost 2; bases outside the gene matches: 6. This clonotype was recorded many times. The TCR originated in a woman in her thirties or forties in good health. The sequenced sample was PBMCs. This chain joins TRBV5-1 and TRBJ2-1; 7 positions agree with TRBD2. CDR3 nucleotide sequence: TGCGCCAGCAGCGTGGCGGGAGAGGCCTACAATGAGCAGTTCTTC. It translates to CASSVAGEAYNEQFF.